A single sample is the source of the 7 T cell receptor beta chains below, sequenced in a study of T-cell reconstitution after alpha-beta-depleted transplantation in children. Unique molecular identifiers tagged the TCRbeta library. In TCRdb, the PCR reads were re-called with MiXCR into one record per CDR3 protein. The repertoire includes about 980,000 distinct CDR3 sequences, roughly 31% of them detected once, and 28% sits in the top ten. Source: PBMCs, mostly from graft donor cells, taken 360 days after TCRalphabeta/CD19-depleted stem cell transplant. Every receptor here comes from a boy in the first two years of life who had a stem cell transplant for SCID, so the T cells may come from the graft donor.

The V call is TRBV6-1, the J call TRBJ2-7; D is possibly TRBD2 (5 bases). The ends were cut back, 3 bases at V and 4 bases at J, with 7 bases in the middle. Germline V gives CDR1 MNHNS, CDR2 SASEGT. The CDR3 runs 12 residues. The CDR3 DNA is TGTGCCAGCAGTGACAGCGGATACGAGCAGTACTTC. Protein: CASSDSGYEQYF.

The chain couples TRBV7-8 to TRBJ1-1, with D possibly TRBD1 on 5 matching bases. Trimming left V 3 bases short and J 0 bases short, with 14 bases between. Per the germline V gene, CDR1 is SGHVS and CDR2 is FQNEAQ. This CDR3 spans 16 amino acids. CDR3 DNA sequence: TGTGCCAGCAGCTTTTTGGGGCAGGAGATGAACACTGAAGCTTTCTTT. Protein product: CASSFLGQEMNTEAFF.

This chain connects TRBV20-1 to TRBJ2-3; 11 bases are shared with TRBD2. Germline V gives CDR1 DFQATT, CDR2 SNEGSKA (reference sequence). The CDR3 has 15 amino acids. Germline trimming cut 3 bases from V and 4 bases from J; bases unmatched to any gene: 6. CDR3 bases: TGCAGTGCTAGCCCTAGCGGGGGGCGGGCAGATACGCAGTATTTT. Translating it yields CSASPSGGRADTQYF.

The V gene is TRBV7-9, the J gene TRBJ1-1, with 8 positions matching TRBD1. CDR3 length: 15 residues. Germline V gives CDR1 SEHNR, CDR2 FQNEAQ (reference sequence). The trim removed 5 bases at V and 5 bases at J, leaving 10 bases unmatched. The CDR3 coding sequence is TGTGCCAGCAGCCCCCACGGACAGGGAGGGACTGAAGCTTTCTTT. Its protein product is CASSPHGQGGTEAFF.

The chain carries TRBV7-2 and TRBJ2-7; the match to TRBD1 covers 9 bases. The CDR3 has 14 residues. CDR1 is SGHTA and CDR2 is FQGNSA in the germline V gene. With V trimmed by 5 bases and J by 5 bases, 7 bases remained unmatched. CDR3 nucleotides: TGTGCCAGCAGCGGCGGGACAGGGAGACACGAGCAGTACTTC. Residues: CASSGGTGRHEQYF.

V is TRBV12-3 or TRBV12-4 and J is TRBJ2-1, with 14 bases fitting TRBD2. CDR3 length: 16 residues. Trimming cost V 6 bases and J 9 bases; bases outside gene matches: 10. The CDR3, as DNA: TGTGCCAGCAGCTTGGGACTAGCGGGGGTGGTTGGTGAGCAGTTCTTC. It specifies CASSLGLAGVVGEQFF.

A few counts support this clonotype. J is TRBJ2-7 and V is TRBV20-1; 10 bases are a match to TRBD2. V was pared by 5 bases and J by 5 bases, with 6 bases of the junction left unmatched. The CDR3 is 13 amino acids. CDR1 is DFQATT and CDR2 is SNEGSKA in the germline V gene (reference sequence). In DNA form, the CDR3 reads TGCAGTGCTTGGAGCGGGGGGGCCCACGAGCAGTACTTC. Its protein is CSAWSGGAHEQYF.